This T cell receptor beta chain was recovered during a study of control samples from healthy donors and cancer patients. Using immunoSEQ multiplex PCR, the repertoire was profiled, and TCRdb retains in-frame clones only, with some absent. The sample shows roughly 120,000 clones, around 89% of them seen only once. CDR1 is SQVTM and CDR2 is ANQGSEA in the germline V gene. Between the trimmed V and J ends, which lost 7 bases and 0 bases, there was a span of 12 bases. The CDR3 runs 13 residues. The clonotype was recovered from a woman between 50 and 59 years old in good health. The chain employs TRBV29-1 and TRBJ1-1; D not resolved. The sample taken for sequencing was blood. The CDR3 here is CSACRVMNTEAFF. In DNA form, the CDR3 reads TGCAGCGCTTGTCGGGTCATGAACACTGAAGCTTTCTTT. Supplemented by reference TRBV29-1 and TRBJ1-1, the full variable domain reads SAVISQKPSRDICQRGTSLTIQCQVDSQVTMMFWYRQQPGQSLTLIATANQGSEATYESGFVIDKFPISRPNLTFSTLTVSNMSPEDSSIYLCSACRVMNTEAFFGQGTRLTVV.